The present TCR beta chain was sequenced within a study of T cells in Graves' hyperthyroidism and ophthalmopathy. Study-level results: Ophthalmopathy prediction by the model preceded onset by a median approximately 5.9 months.

This clonotype was seen only a few times. What it binds is not known. Germline loops: CDR1 LGHDT, CDR2 YNNKEL (reference sequence). After removal of 4 bases from V and 10 bases from J, the junction contained 12 bases not matched to a gene. The CDR3 has 16 residues. RNA transcripts provided the source from which TCR beta CDR3 regions were amplified. The study used the HTBI primer set for a first-round RT-PCR of the TCR CDR3. TCRdb ran MiXCR on the multiplex PCR reads and lists one entry per CDR3 protein. The sample records about 690,000 distinct CDR3 sequences, approximately 15% being singletons. In patients aged 18 to 65, hyperthyroidism was newly diagnosed, with duration under 2 months.

This receptor was taken from a man aged 45-60 years with Graves' hyperthyroidism. V and J are TRBV3-1 and TRBJ2-1; 11 nucleotides agree with TRBD1. Specimen: blood. CDR3 nucleotides: TGTGCCAGCAGCCTCAGATTAGGACAGGGGGCAAGAGAGCAGTTCTTC. This sequence encodes CASSLRLGQGAREQFF.